This T cell receptor beta chain was sequenced during a study of T-cell memory formation after mild COVID-19 (dated by TCRdb to about 2021). Background for the entire study: TCR sequence clusters from the two donors were found to be largely donor specific. Longitudinal TCRalpha and TCRbeta repertoire sequencing tracked T-cell clones expanding and contracting after mild COVID-19 in two donors. The cohort was made up of two young adult volunteers, one female and one male, who were previously healthy. The paper's findings and limits, for the study overall: Contracting CD4+ clones appeared mostly in the CM and EM memory subsets, whereas CD8+ clones were enriched in EMRA. Some responding clones were found in pre-infection memory, which suggests that pre-existing cross-reactive memory T cells took part in the SARS-CoV-2 response. Whether the second-wave clones peaking on day 37 were SARS-CoV-2 specific was not confirmed. Clones contracting from day 15 to 85 had balanced CD4/CD8 phenotypes, while a second wave expanding from day 15 to 37 was biased towards CD4+. Only two mild cases were covered in the study, and larger cohorts including severe cases with pre-infection samples were considered necessary.

Ficoll-Paque density gradient centrifugation was used to isolate PBMCs. This clonotype has a handful of counts. Its antigen has not been determined. No base-level quality is on record; no much larger clone is a single base apart. The sequencer was an Illumina NovaSeq 6000. cDNA libraries for TCRalpha and TCRbeta were prepared by 5'RACE using constant-segment primers, with sample barcodes and unique molecular identifiers added. RNA was extracted from every sample with Trizol reagent. Libraries were amplified in two PCR steps, with a second sample barcode and Illumina TruSeq adapters added in the second step. Libraries were sequenced on an Illumina NovaSeq with 2 x 150 bp paired-end reads. The authors' pipeline ran thus. With migec v1.2.7, reads were demultiplexed and then collapsed into UMI-guided consensus sequences. Using mixcr v2.1.11, UMI consensuses were aligned to TRA and TRB V and J templates and then assembled into clonotypes. Expanded or contracted clonotypes were those called significant by both edgeR and NoisET, with noise models trained on biological replicates. edgeR calls used a false discovery rate-adjusted p below 0.01 and a log2 fold-change threshold of 1. As an exploratory analysis of dynamics, max-normalized trajectories of the 1000 most abundant clonotypes were examined by PCA with hierarchical clustering. Each responding clone was given a CD4 or CD8 phenotype based on the CD4+ and CD8+ repertoires, which had been sequenced separately. TCRdb reprocessing: public reads trimmed at Q25 with fastp, clones called with MiXCR, in-frame beta chains kept. Each CDR3 protein appears once, grouped with its most common genes and DNA. Clone size and V and J calls follow TCRdb, not the original study. In this sample the table shows more than 110,000 distinct CDR3 sequences, 20% to 25% of which occur a single time. Together, the top ten hold approximately 25% of the sample.

The CDR3 sequence holds 15 residues, the cysteine and phenylalanine included. The read is trimmed to its CDR3 DNA, 45 bases read in frame from base 1. The germline V gene (reference sequence) supplies CDR1 SEHNR and CDR2 FQNEAQ. V is shortened by 5 bases, J by 3 bases, and the region joining them spans 17 bases. Recombination linked TRBV7-9 to TRBJ2-7; a weak D assignment points to TRBD2 (5 bases agree). This TCR derives from an adult woman who had mild COVID-19 (a few samples of this study predate the infection). The sample titles of this study are shuffled in the database, so cell type and time point are left out; the donor was told from shared clones. The specimen was PBMCs or a T cell subset sorted from them (not recorded which). The CDR3 reads as follows: CASSPSAAGFYEQYF. The DNA reads as follows: TGTGCCAGCAGCCCATCAGCGGCGGGCTTCTACGAGCAGTACTTC.